Shown below are 18 T cell receptor beta chains from a single sample sequenced in a study of Graves' ophthalmopathy and Graves' hyperthyroidism. Investigators amplified TCR beta CDR3 regions from RNA transcripts. Second-round multiplex PCR followed a first-round RT-PCR using HTBI primers. A single record per CDR3 protein comes from TCRdb applying MiXCR to the multiplex PCR reads. The sample holds hundreds of thousands of distinct CDR3 sequences, roughly two fifths seen once. Sequencing was done on a sample of peripheral blood. All receptors come from an adult man with Graves' ophthalmopathy.

In regard to this clonotype: At one end the junction does not follow the germline gene, possibly because of a read error. The CDR3 sequence: CASSPGQGPPENF. The CDR3 DNA follows: TGCGCCAGCAGCCCGGGACAGGGCCCGCCTGAGAACTTC. The chain has TRBV5-1 and TRBJ2-7; 9 positions match TRBD1. Germline assignment: CDR1 SGHRS and CDR2 YFSETQ. CDR3 length equals 13 residues.

This clonotype has a handful of counts. This sequence joins TRBV27 and TRBJ2-5, with TRBD2 matching over 8 bases. J gave up 3 bases and V 5 bases, and 8 bases lay outside the gene matches. The length of the CDR3 is 15 residues. CDR1 MNHEY and CDR2 SMNVEV come from the germline V gene (reference sequence). The chain's CDR3 is CASSPLTSVKETQYF. DNA for the CDR3: TGTGCCAGCAGTCCCTTGACTAGCGTTAAAGAGACCCAGTACTTC.

The V and J genes are TRBV29-1 and TRBJ2-5; 7 bases agree with TRBD2. The CDR3 runs 14 residues. CDR1 SQVTM and CDR2 ANQGSEA come from the germline V gene. V shed 4 bases, J shed 0 bases, and the junction held 5 bases outside the gene matches. CDR3 DNA: TGCAGCGTTGGGGGGGGTCGAGACCAAGAGACCCAGTACTTC. Residues: CSVGGGRDQETQYF.

This clonotype was observed a handful of times. The CDR3 coding sequence is TGTGCCTGGAGTGACGACAGGGTGTATGGCTACACCTTC. Translating gives CAWSDDRVYGYTF. The genes are TRBV30 and TRBJ1-2, with 7 bases matching TRBD1. CDR3 length: 13 residues. V trimming: 1 base; J trimming: 5 bases; junction bases outside the gene matches: 4. CDR1 is GTSNPN and CDR2 is SVGIG in the germline V gene (reference sequence).

This clonotype has more than one count but fewer than ten. The chain has TRBV10-3 and TRBJ2-3; no definite D call. Trimming took off 6 bases at V and 6 bases at J, with 10 bases between the two ends. Germline CDR1 is ENHRY and CDR2 is SYGVKD. CDR3 size: 12 residues. The DNA for the CDR3 is TGTGCCATCAGCGATTTAGGGGATACGCAGTATTTT. Its translation is CAISDLGDTQYF.

Many counts were recorded for this clonotype. The chain employs TRBV7-9 and TRBJ2-5; 10 bases match TRBD1. Germline V lookup: CDR1 SEHNR, CDR2 FQNEAQ (reference sequence). V dropped 5 bases and J dropped 4; count of bases not matched to a gene: 10. The length of the CDR3 is 16 residues. CDR3 amino acids: CASSTTRQGAGETQYF. CDR3 sequence (DNA): TGTGCCAGCAGCACGACCCGACAGGGGGCGGGAGAGACCCAGTACTTC.

This clonotype has a count of ten or more. The chain uses TRBV6-6 and TRBJ2-5; no reliable D call. The CDR3 extends over 14 amino acids. Per the germline V gene, CDR1 is MNHNY and CDR2 is SVGAGI (reference sequence). Trimming took 2 bases from V and 3 from J, leaving 10 bases between them. The CDR3: CASSYTLSKETQYF. The CDR3 DNA reads as TGTGCCAGCAGTTACACCCTATCCAAAGAGACCCAGTACTTC.

This clonotype turned up a few times. A single base separates this from a much larger clone, so it may be a read error. The rearrangement links TRBV27 to TRBJ1-1, with 7 bases aligning to TRBD1. The CDR3 covers 11 residues. From germline, CDR1 is MNHEY and CDR2 SMNVEV (reference sequence). The ends lost 6 bases at V and 7 bases at J; junction bases unmatched: 2. The CDR3 DNA reads TGTGCCAGCAGACGGGACAGTGAAGCTTTCTTT. Translating it yields CASRRDSEAFF.

The chain links TRBV10-3 to TRBJ2-2, with 9 bases fitting TRBD2. Germline CDR1 reads ENHRY; CDR2 reads SYGVKD. This CDR3 has 11 amino acids. The V gene end was trimmed by 10 bases and the J gene end by 9 bases; junction bases not matched to a gene: 3. The CDR3 spells CASGGGWELFF. The CDR3 DNA is TGTGCCAGCGGGGGGGGATGGGAGCTGTTTTTT.

The rearrangement joins TRBV10-3 to TRBJ1-1; possible D gene TRBD1, 5 bases. V lost 8 bases and J 4 bases, leaving 14 bases between the germline ends. From germline, CDR1 is ENHRY and CDR2 SYGVKD. The CDR3 covers 13 residues. The DNA of the CDR3 is TGTGCCATCTCCCCGGCCAGGGCCACTGAAGCTTTCTTT. Protein product: CAISPARATEAFF.

The V and J genes are TRBV12-3 or TRBV12-4 and TRBJ2-2, with 8 bases fitting TRBD1. Losses at the gene ends were 7 bases for V and 5 bases for J; bases not matched to a gene: 9. The CDR3 is 15 amino acids. In nucleotides, the CDR3 is TGTGCCAGCACCCTTGAGACAGGGGTTACCGGGGAGCTGTTTTTT. Its protein is CASTLETGVTGELFF.

This clonotype was detected many times. V and J are TRBV24-1 and TRBJ1-4; D gene ambiguous. The V end was cut by 0 bases, the J end by 11 bases, with 9 bases between. The CDR3 covers 13 residues. Germline lookup yields CDR1 KGHDR and CDR2 SFDVKD. The CDR3 DNA sequence: TGTGCCACCAGTGATTTGCGGGCCGACAAACTGTTTTTT. This translates into CATSDLRADKLFF.

Comment on this clonotype: The DNA is left out, because the CDR3 cannot be placed on it with certainty; the CDR3 is given as TCRdb lists it. This chain links TRBV15 with TRBJ1-2. CDR1 and CDR2 (germline): LNHNV, YYDKDF (reference sequence). The length of the CDR3 is 13 amino acids, counting both ends. CDR3 in amino acids: CATSRDVGSGNTF.

In its sample, this clonotype was seen a few times. V is TRBV20-1 and J is TRBJ2-2, with 10 bases lining up with TRBD2. The germline V gene encodes CDR1 DFQATT and CDR2 SNEGSKA (reference sequence). This CDR3 region has 16 residues. J gave up 1 base and V 6 bases, and 8 bases lay outside the gene matches. In DNA, the CDR3 is TGCAGTGCAAAAGGGCCTAGCGGGGGGAACACCGGGGAGCTGTTTTTT. Translating it yields CSAKGPSGGNTGELFF.

The J gene is TRBJ1-4, the V gene TRBV15; tentative D call: TRBD1 (5 bases). CDR1 LNHNV and CDR2 YYDKDF come from the germline V gene (reference sequence). The CDR3 extends over 13 amino acids. Trimming stripped 1 base from V and 8 bases from J, with 8 bases between. The CDR3 sequence: CATSRVEGEKLFF. The CDR3 coding sequence is TGTGCCACCAGCAGAGTCGAGGGGGAAAAACTGTTTTTT.

The genes are TRBV29-1 and TRBJ1-2, with D possibly TRBD1 on 5 matching bases. V lost 8 bases and J 4 bases, leaving 17 bases between the germline ends. CDR3 length: 13 residues. Germline V gives CDR1 SQVTM, CDR2 ANQGSEA. CDR3 loop: CSLARGSPYGYTF. DNA for the CDR3: TGCAGCCTAGCTCGGGGGTCTCCCTATGGCTACACCTTC.

A note on this clonotype: A clone one base away is much larger, so this may be a read error. This sequence joins TRBV7-2 and TRBJ1-5; D possibly corresponds to TRBD1 (5 bases). CDR3 length: 15 residues. Germline V gene sequence: CDR1 SGHTA, CDR2 FQGNSA. V was trimmed by 8 bases and J by 4 bases, leaving 18 bases between them. The CDR3 region has the DNA TGTGCCAGCGGCGTACGGGCGGGGGAAAATCAGCCCCAGCATTTT. This sequence encodes CASGVRAGENQPQHF.

The table lists this clonotype with a few counts. V gene TRBV4-1 combines with J gene TRBJ1-3; no firm D call. The germline gives CDR1 MGHRA, CDR2 YSYEKL. Trimming removed 0 bases at V and 0 bases at J, with 12 bases between. The CDR3 runs to 17 residues. CDR3 nucleotide sequence: TGCGCCAGCAGCCAAGATCGTGGTGAGAGCTCTGGAAACACCATATATTTT. The encoded protein is CASSQDRGESSGNTIYF.